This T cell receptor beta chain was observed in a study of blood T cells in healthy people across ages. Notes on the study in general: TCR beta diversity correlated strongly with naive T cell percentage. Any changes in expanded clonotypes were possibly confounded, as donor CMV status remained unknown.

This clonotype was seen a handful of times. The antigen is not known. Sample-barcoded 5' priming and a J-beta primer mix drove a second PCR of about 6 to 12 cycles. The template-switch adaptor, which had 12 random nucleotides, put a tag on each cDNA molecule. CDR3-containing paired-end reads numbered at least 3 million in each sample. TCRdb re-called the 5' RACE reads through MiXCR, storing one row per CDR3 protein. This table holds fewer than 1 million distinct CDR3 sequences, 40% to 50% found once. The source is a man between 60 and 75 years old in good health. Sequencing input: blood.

CDR3 nucleotide sequence: TGTGCCAGCAGCGTAGGGGGGACTCGACAGCAAGAGACCCAGTACTTC. Residues: CASSVGGTRQQETQYF. The chain uses TRBV9 and TRBJ2-5, with D possibly TRBD2 on 6 matching bases. V lost 0 bases and J 2 bases, leaving 14 bases between the germline ends. The CDR3 length is 16 residues. Germline V gene sequence: CDR1 SGDLS, CDR2 YYNGEE.